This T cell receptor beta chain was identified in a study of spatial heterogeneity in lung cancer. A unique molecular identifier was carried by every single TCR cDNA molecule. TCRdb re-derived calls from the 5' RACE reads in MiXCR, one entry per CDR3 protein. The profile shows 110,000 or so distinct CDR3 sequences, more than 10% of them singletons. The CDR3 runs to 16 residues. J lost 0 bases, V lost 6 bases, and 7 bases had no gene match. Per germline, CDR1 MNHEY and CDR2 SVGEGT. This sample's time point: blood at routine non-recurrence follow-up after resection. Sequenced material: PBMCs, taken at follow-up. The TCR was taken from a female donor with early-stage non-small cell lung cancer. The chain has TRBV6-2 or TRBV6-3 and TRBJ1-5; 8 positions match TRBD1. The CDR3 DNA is TGTGCCAGCAGCCCCGACAGGGGACATAGCAATCAGCCCCAGCATTTT. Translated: CASSPDRGHSNQPQHF.